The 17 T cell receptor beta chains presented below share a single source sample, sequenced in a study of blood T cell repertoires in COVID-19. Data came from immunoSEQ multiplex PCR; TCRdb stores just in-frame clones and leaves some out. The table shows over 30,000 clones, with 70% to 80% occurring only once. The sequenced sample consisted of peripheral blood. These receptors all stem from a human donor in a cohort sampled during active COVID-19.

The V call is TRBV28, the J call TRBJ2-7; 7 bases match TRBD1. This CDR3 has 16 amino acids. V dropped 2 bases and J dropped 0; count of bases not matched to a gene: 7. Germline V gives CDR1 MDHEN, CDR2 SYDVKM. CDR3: CASSLRRTGFSYEQYF. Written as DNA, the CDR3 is TGTGCCAGCAGTTTAAGGAGGACAGGCTTCTCCTACGAGCAGTACTTC.

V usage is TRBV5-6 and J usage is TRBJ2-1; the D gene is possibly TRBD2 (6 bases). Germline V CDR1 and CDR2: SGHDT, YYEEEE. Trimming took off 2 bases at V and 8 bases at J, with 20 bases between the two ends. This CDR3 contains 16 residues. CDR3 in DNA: TGTGCCAGCAGCTTCCCCAGGGTGGGAGGCTTTGATGAGCAGTTCTTC. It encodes CASSFPRVGGFDEQFF.

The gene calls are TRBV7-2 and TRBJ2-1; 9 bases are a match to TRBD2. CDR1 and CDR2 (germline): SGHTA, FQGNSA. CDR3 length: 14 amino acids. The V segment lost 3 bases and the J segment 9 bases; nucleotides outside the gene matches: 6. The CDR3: CASSFPFSGSEQFF. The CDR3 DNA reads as TGTGCCAGCAGCTTCCCCTTTAGCGGGAGTGAGCAGTTCTTC.

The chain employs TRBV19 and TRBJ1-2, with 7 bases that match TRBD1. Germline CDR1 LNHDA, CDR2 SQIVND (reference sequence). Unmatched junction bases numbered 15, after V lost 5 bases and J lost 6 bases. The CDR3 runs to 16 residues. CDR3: CASSRQGGNGFDGYTF. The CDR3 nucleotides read TGTGCCAGTAGTCGACAGGGTGGAAATGGTTTTGATGGCTACACCTTC.

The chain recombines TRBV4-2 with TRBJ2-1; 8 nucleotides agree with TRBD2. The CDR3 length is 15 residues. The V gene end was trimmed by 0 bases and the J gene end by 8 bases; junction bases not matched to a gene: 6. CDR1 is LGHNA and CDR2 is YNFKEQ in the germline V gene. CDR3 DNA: TGTGCCAGCAGCCAAGAATTAAGCGGGGGCTATGAGCAGTTCTTC. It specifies CASSQELSGGYEQFF.

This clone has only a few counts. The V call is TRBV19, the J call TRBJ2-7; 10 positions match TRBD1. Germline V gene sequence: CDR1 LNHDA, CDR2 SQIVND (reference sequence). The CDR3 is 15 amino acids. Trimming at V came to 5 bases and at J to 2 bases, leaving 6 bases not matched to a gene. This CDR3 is CASSGLGTGAYEQYF. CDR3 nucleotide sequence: TGTGCCAGTAGTGGGCTAGGGACAGGGGCCTACGAGCAGTACTTC.

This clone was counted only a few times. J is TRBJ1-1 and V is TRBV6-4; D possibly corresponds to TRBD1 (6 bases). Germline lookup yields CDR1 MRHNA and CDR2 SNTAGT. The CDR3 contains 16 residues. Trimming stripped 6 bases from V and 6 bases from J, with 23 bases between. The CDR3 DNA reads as TGTGCCAGCAGAGTAACAGGGTGGGGGATCTACGCTGAAGCTTTCTTT. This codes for CASRVTGWGIYAEAFF.

The CDR3 nucleotides read TGTGCCTGGAGTGTACGGGGGATTGGAGCCTACGAGCAGTACTTC. Encoded protein: CAWSVRGIGAYEQYF. V is TRBV30 and J is TRBJ2-7, with D possibly being TRBD2 (6 bases). Germline V gives CDR1 GTSNPN, CDR2 SVGIG (reference sequence). This CDR3 comprises 15 residues. Trimming left V 0 bases short and J 2 bases short, with 14 bases between.

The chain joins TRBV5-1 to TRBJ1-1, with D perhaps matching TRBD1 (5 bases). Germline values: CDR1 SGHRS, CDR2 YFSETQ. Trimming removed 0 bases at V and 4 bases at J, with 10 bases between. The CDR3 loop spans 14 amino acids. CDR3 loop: CASSLAGRGTEAFF. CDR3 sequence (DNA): TGCGCCAGCAGCTTGGCAGGGCGGGGCACTGAAGCTTTCTTT.

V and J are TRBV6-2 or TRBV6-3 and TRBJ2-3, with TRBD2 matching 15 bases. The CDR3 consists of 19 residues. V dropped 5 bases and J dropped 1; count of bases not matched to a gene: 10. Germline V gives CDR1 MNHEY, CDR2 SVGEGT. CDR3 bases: TGTGCCAGCAGTGGATCGGAGGGACTAGCGGGAGGTCGCACAGATACGCAGTATTTT. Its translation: CASSGSEGLAGGRTDTQYF.

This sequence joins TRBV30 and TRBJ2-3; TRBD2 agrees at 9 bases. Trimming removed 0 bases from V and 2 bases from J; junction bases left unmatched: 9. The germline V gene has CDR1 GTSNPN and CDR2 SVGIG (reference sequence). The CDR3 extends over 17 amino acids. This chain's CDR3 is CAWSVLKAGGPTDTQYF. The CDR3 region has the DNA TGTGCCTGGAGTGTATTAAAAGCGGGGGGTCCCACAGATACGCAGTATTTT.

The CDR3 protein is CASSLAGRRGGNTIYF. In DNA form, the CDR3 reads TGCGCCAGCAGCTTGGCCGGAAGAAGGGGAGGAAACACCATATATTTT. This rearrangement joins TRBV5-1 to TRBJ1-3, with a weak D call TRBD1 (5 bases). V gave up 0 bases and J gave up 4 bases, with 14 bases separating them. CDR1 is SGHRS, CDR2 YFSETQ, per germline. The CDR3 contains 16 residues.

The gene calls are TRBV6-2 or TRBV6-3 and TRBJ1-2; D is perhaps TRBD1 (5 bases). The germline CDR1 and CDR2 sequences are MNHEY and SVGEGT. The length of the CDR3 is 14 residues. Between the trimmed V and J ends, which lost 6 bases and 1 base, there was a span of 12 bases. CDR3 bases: TGTGCCAGCAGCCGGGCGGGGGTTAACTATGGCTACACCTTC. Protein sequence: CASSRAGVNYGYTF.

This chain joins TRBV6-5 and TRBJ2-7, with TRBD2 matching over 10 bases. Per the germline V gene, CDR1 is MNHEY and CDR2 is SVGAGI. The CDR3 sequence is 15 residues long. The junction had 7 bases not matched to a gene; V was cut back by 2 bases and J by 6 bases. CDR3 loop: CASSYRSGGAFEQYF. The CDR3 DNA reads TGTGCCAGCAGTTACAGGAGCGGGGGGGCGTTCGAGCAGTACTTC.

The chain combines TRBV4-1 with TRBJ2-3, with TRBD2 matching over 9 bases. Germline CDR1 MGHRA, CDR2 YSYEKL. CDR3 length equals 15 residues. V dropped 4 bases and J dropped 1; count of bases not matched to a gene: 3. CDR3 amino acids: CASSRAGGRTDTQYF. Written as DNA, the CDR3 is TGCGCCAGCAGCCGAGCGGGAGGACGCACAGATACGCAGTATTTT.

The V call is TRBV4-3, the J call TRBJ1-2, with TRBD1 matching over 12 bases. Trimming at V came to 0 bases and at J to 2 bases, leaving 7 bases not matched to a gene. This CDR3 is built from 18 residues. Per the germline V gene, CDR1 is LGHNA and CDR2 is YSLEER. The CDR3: CASSQDEGTGGRNYGYTF. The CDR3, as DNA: TGCGCCAGCAGCCAAGATGAAGGGACAGGGGGCCGCAACTATGGCTACACCTTC.

The CDR3 DNA follows: TGCGCCAGCAGCTTAGGACTACCCTCCTACGAGCAGTACTTC. Residues: CASSLGLPSYEQYF. The chain has TRBV5-1 and TRBJ2-7, with D maybe TRBD2 (6 bases). Germline V lookup: CDR1 SGHRS, CDR2 YFSETQ. Trimming took off 2 bases at V and 0 bases at J, with 9 bases between the two ends. The CDR3 sequence is 14 residues long.